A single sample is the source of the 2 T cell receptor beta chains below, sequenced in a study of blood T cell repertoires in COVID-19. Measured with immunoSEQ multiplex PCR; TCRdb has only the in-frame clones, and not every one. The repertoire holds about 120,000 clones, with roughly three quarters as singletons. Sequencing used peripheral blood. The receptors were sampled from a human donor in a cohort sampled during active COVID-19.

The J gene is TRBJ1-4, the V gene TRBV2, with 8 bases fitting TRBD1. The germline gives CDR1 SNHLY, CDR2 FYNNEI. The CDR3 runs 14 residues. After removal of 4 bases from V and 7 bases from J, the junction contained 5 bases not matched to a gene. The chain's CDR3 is CASSVAQGGEKLFF. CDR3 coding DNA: TGTGCCAGCAGTGTGGCACAGGGGGGTGAAAAACTGTTTTTT.

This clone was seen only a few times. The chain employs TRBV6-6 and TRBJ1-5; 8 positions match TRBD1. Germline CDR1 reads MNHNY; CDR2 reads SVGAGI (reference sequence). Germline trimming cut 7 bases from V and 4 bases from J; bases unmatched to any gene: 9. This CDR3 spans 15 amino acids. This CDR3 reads CASTSDRARNQPQHF. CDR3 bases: TGTGCCAGCACCTCGGACAGGGCTCGGAATCAGCCCCAGCATTTT.